Here is one T cell receptor (beta chain) with its context. Here immunoSEQ multiplex PCR was the method, and the copy in TCRdb shows in-frame clones only, minus some. The sample lists about 280,000 clones, around 90% occurring once. This sample is part of a study of blood T cell repertoires in COVID-19. On the study more broadly: PBMCs, B-cell-depleted T cells, or T cells were the source of the cDNA or gDNA that made up the material.

Germline assignment: CDR1 SGDLS and CDR2 YYNGEE. V lost 1 base and J 11 bases, leaving 20 bases between the germline ends. The CDR3 length is 15 residues. Specimen: PBMCs or T cells enriched from blood (not recorded which). This TCR was sampled from a woman aged 18-35 years with acute COVID-19. The chain recombines TRBV9 with TRBJ2-3; TRBD2 might be the D (6 bases). The CDR3 DNA reads as TGTGCCAGCAGCGTATCGGGACTCCCGCCGGAGAGGCAGTATTTT. Its protein product is CASSVSGLPPERQYF.